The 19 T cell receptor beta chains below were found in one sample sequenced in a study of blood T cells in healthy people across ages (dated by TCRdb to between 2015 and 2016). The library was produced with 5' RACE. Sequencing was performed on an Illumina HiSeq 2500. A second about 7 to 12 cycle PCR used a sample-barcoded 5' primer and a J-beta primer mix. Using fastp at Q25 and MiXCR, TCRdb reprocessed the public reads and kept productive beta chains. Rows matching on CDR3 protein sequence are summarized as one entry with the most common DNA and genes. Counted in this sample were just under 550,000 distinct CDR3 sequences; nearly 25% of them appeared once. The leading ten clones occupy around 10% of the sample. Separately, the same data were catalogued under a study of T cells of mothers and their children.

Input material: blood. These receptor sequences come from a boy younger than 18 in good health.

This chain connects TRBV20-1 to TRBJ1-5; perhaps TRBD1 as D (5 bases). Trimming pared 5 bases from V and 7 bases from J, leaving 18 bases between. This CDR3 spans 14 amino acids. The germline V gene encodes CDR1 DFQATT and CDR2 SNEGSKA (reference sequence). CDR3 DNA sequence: TGCAGTGCTGGGCGCAGGGAGGCGGGGCAGCCCCAGCATTTT. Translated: CSAGRREAGQPQHF.

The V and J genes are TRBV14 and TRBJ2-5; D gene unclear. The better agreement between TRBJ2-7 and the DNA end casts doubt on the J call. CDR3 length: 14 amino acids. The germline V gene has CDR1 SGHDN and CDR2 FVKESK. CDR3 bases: TGTGCCAGCAGCCAAGATGTGGAAACCTACGAGCAGTACTTC. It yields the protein CASSQDVETYEQYF.

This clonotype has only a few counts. CDR3 sequence (DNA): TGTGCCAGCAGCCCCGGGTTAGGGGGACAGGGATACGAGCAGTACTTC. Its translation is CASSPGLGGQGYEQYF. The chain couples TRBV7-9 to TRBJ2-7, with 9 nucleotides matching TRBD1. Germline CDR1 is SEHNR and CDR2 is FQNEAQ (reference sequence). Trimming at V came to 5 bases and at J to 4 bases, leaving 12 bases not matched to a gene. This CDR3 is built from 16 residues.

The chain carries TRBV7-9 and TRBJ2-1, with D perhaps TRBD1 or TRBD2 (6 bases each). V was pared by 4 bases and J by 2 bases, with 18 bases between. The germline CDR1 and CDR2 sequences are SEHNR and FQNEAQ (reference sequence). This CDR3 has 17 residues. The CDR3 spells CASSSFPGEGAYNEQFF. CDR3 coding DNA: TGTGCCAGCAGCTCGTTCCCGGGAGAGGGGGCCTACAATGAGCAGTTCTTC.

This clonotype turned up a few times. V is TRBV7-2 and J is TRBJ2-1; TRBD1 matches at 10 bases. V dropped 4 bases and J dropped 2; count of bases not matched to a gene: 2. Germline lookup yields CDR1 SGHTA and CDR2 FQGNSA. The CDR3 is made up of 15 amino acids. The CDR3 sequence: CASSSTGGTYNEQFF. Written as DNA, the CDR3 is TGTGCCAGCAGCTCGACAGGGGGCACCTACAATGAGCAGTTCTTC. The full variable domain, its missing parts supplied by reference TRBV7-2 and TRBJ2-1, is GAGVSQSPSNKVTEKGKDVELRCDPISGHTALYWYRQSLGQGLEFLIYFQGNSAPDKSGLPSDRFSAERTGGSVSTLTIQRTQQEDSAVYLCASSSTGGTYNEQFFGPGTRLTVL.

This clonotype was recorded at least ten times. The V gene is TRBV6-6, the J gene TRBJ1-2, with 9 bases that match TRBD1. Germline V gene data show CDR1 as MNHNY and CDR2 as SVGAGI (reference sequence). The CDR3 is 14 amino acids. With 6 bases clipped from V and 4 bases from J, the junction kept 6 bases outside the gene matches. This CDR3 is CASRNDRGGYGYTF. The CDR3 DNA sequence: TGTGCCAGCAGAAATGACAGGGGGGGCTATGGCTACACCTTC.

The CDR3 region is CASRPSGPRGETQYF. The CDR3 DNA sequence: TGTGCCAGCAGACCCTCAGGACCCCGCGGGGAGACCCAGTACTTC. V and J are TRBV28 and TRBJ2-5, with a tentative D call TRBD2 (5 bases). With 6 bases removed from V and 5 bases from J, the gap between germline ends came to 19 bases. The length of the CDR3 is 15 residues. Germline V CDR1 and CDR2: MDHEN, SYDVKM.

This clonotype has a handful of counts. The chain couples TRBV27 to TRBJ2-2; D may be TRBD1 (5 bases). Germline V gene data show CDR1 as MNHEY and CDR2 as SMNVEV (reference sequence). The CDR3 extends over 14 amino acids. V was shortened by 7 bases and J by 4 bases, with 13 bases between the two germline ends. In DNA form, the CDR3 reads TGTGCCAGCAAGGCAGGGTTTAGCACCGGGGAGCTGTTTTTT. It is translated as CASKAGFSTGELFF.

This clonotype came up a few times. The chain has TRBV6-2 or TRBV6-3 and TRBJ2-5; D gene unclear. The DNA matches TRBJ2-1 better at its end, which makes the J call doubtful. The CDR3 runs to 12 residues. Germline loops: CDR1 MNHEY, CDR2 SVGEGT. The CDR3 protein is CASSQSYDEQFF. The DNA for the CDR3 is TGTGCCAGCAGTCAGTCATACGATGAGCAGTTCTTC.

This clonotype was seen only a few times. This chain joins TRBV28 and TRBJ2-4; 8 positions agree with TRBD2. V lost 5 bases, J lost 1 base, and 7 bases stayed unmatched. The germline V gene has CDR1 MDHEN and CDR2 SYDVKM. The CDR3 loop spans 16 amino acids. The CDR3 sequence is CASSPSGSVAKNIQYF. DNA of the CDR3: TGTGCCAGCAGTCCCAGCGGGAGTGTGGCCAAAAACATTCAGTACTTC.

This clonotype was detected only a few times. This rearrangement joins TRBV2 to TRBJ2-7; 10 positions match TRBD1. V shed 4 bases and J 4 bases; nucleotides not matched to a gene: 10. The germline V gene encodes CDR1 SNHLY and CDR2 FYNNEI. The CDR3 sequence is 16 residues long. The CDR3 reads CASSVDRDRGAYEQYF. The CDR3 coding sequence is TGTGCCAGCAGTGTAGACCGGGACAGGGGTGCGTACGAGCAGTACTTC.

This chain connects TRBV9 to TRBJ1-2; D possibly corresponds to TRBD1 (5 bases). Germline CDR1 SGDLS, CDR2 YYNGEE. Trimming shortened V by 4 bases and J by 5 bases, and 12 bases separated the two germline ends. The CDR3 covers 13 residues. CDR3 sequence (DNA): TGTGCCAGCAGCTTCGGGACCGAGTATGGCTACACCTTC. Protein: CASSFGTEYGYTF.

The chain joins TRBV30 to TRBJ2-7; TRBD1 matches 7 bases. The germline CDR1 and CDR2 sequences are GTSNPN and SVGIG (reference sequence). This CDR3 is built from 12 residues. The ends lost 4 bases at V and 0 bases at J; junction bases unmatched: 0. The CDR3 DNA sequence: TGTGCCTGGAACAGGGGCTCCTACGAGCAGTACTTC. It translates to CAWNRGSYEQYF.

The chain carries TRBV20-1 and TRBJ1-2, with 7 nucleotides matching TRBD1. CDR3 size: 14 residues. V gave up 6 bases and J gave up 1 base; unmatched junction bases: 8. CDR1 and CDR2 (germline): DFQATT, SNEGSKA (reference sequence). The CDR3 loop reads CSATGTGDNYGYTF. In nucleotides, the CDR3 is TGCAGTGCGACCGGAACAGGGGATAACTATGGCTACACCTTC.

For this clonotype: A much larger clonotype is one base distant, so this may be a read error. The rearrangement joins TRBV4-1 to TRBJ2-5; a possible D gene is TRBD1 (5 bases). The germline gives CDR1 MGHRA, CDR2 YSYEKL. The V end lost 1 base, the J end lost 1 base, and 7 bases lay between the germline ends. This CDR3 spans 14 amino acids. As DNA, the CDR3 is TGCGCCAGCAGCCAAGGACAGACCCAAGAGACCCAGTACTTC. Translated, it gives CASSQGQTQETQYF.

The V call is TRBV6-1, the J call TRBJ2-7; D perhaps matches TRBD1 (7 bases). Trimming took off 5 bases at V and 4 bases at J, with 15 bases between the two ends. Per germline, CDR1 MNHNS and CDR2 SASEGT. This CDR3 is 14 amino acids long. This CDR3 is CASSSTTGTYEQYF. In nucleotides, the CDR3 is TGTGCCAGCAGTTCGACGACAGGGACTTACGAGCAGTACTTC.

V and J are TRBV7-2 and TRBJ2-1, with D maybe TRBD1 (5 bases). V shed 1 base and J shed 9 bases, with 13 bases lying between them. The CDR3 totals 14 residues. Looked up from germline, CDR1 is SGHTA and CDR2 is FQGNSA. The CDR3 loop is CASSLVAGALEQFF. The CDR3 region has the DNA TGTGCCAGCAGCTTAGTTGCTGGGGCGCTTGAGCAGTTCTTC.

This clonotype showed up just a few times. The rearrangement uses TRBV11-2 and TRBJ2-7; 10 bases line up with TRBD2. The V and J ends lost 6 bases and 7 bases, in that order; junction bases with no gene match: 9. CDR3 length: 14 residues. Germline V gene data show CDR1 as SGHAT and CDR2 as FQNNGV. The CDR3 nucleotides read TGTGCCAGCAGGGCGCTGCTAGCGGGAGATGAGCAGTACTTC. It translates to CASRALLAGDEQYF.

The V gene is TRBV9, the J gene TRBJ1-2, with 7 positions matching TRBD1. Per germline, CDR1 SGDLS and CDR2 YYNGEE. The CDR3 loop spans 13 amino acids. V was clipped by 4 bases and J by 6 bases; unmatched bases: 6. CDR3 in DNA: TGTGCCAGCAGCACTCTGCAGGGGGATGGCTACACCTTC. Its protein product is CASSTLQGDGYTF.